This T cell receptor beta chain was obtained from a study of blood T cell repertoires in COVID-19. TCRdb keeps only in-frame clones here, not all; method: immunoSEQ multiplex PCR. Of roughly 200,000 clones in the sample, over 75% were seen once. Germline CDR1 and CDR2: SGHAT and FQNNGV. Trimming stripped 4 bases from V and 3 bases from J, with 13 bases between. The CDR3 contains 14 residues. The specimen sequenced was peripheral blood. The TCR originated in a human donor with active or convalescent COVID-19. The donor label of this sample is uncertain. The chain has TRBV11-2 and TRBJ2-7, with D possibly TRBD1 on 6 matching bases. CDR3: CASSSGQLYYEQYF. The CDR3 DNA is TGTGCCAGCAGCTCTGGACAGCTATACTACGAGCAGTACTTC.